Below are 17 T cell receptor beta chains sequenced from a single sample in a study of cytomegalovirus exposure and HLA in healthy donors. The PCR was carried out with 60 Vbeta primers and 13 Jbeta primers. Sequenced by immunoSEQ multiplex PCR; TCRdb stores in-frame clones only, minus some. The listing records approximately 100,000 clones. The specimen sequenced was PBMCs. The receptors originated from a middle-aged man in good health and CMV-seronegative.

The J gene is TRBJ2-1, the V gene TRBV4-2; D may be TRBD2 (7 bases). The ends were cut back, 5 bases at V and 2 bases at J, with 10 bases in the middle. Germline loops: CDR1 LGHNA, CDR2 YNFKEQ. The CDR3 sequence is 14 residues long. CDR3 in amino acids: CASSGGAPYNEQFF. In DNA, the CDR3 is TGTGCCAGCAGCGGGGGGGCCCCCTACAATGAGCAGTTCTTC.

As to this clone: The same CDR3 also results from other DNA sequences found in this sample. J is TRBJ2-2 and V is TRBV19, with D maybe TRBD1 (5 bases). The CDR3 has 16 residues. The V end was cut by 1 base, the J end by 0 bases, with 9 bases between. Germline V gene lookup returns CDR1 LNHDA and CDR2 SQIVND (reference sequence). CDR3 in DNA: TGTGCCAGTAGTATAGGACAAGGGGCGAACACCGGGGAGCTGTTTTTT. Translated: CASSIGQGANTGELFF.

V usage is TRBV2 and J usage is TRBJ1-4; D remains unclear. Germline loops: CDR1 SNHLY, CDR2 FYNNEI. Trimming removed 7 bases from V and 3 bases from J, with 12 bases in between. CDR3 length: 14 residues. The CDR3 sequence: CASTDRAANEKLFF. CDR3 bases: TGTGCCAGCACCGATCGAGCCGCTAATGAAAAACTGTTTTTT.

This sequence joins TRBV7-2 and TRBJ2-7; 9 bases align to TRBD2. The CDR3 spans 14 residues. With 2 bases clipped from V and 2 bases from J, the junction kept 1 base outside the gene matches. CDR1 is SGHTA and CDR2 is FQGNSA in the germline V gene. Here the CDR3 reads CASSLQRGAYEQYF. CDR3 DNA sequence: TGTGCCAGCAGCTTACAGCGGGGGGCCTACGAGCAGTACTTC.

The CDR3 sequence is CASSPGLAGGGSYNEQFF. The CDR3 coding sequence is TGTGCCAGTAGCCCGGGACTAGCGGGGGGGGGCTCCTACAATGAGCAGTTCTTC. The rearrangement links TRBV19 to TRBJ2-1; 16 nucleotides agree with TRBD2. The CDR3 is made up of 18 amino acids. J lost 0 bases, V lost 6 bases, and 5 bases had no gene match. The germline V gene encodes CDR1 LNHDA and CDR2 SQIVND (reference sequence). Based on the CDR3 plus reference TRBV19 and TRBJ2-1, the full variable domain is DGGITQSPKYLFRKEGQNVTLSCEQNLNHDAMYWYRQDPGQGLRLIYYSQIVNDFQKGDIAEGYSVSREKKESFPLTVTSAQKNPTAFYLCASSPGLAGGGSYNEQFFGPGTRLTVL.

The chain uses TRBV7-9 and TRBJ1-2, with a tentative D call TRBD1 (6 bases). V lost 4 bases and J 4 bases, leaving 7 bases between the germline ends. This CDR3 spans 12 amino acids. Per germline, CDR1 SEHNR and CDR2 FQNEAQ (reference sequence). In nucleotides, the CDR3 is TGTGCCAGCAGCTCACAGGGCTATGGCTACACCTTC. The encoded protein is CASSSQGYGYTF.

This chain uses TRBV5-4 with TRBJ1-1; the match to TRBD1 covers 9 bases. Looked up from germline, CDR1 is SGHNT and CDR2 is YYREEE (reference sequence). After removal of 4 bases from V and 2 bases from J, the junction contained 3 bases not matched to a gene. The length of the CDR3 is 14 residues. CDR3 protein: CASSRDRVNTEAFF. DNA for the CDR3: TGTGCCAGCAGCCGGGACAGGGTAAACACTGAAGCTTTCTTT.

The CDR3 region is CATTRGGTEAFF. In DNA, the CDR3 is TGTGCCACCACCCGGGGTGGCACTGAAGCTTTCTTT. J is TRBJ1-1 and V is TRBV6-5; no clear D gene. The CDR3 sequence is 12 residues long. Trimming left V 10 bases short and J 4 bases short, with 13 bases between. In germline, CDR1 is MNHEY, CDR2 SVGAGI.

The chain uses TRBV19 and TRBJ1-5; D may be TRBD1 (6 bases). The V and J ends lost 5 bases and 1 base respectively, with 18 bases between them. This CDR3 comprises 17 residues. CDR1 and CDR2 (germline): LNHDA, SQIVND (reference sequence). DNA for the CDR3: TGTGCCAGTAGTGGGGGCGGGGGCAGGAGAAGCAATCAGCCCCAGCATTTT. Its protein product is CASSGGGGRRSNQPQHF.

The V call is TRBV25-1, the J call TRBJ2-1; possible D gene TRBD1, 7 bases. V lost 8 bases and J lost 5, with 13 bases in between. The CDR3 runs to 13 residues. The germline V gene encodes CDR1 MGHDK and CDR2 SYGVNS. The CDR3 DNA reads TGTGCCAGCCGGGACAGACTAGACAATGAGCAGTTCTTC. This gives the protein CASRDRLDNEQFF.

This chain links TRBV19 with TRBJ2-2; D remains unclear. CDR3 size: 15 residues. The V gene lost 3 bases and the J gene lost 4 bases, with 12 bases spanning the gap. Germline V gene data show CDR1 as LNHDA and CDR2 as SQIVND (reference sequence). CDR3 in DNA: TGTGCCAGTAGTATCGTCAGAACCTCCACCGGGGAGCTGTTTTTT. Translated: CASSIVRTSTGELFF.

The chain combines TRBV29-1 with TRBJ2-3; TRBD1 might be the D (5 bases). This CDR3 has 15 amino acids. Germline V CDR1 and CDR2: SQVTM, ANQGSEA. V lost 2 bases and J 6 bases, leaving 18 bases between the germline ends. The CDR3 here is CSVEIVTVLGDTQYF. CDR3 bases: TGCAGCGTTGAAATAGTGACAGTTTTAGGGGATACGCAGTATTTT.

The CDR3 is CASERSGTRETQYF. For the CDR3, the DNA is TGTGCCAGCGAAAGATCAGGCACCCGGGAGACCCAGTACTTC. This chain links TRBV6-6 with TRBJ2-5, with D hard to call. Trimming removed 8 bases at V and 5 bases at J, with 18 bases between. CDR3 length: 14 residues. CDR1 and CDR2 (germline): MNHNY, SVGAGI (reference sequence).

V usage is TRBV28 and J usage is TRBJ1-4; D is unresolved. CDR3 length: 12 residues. Trimming took off 1 base at V and 7 bases at J, with 4 bases between the two ends. Germline V gene data show CDR1 as MDHEN and CDR2 as SYDVKM. The CDR3 is CASSLSFEKLFF. As DNA, the CDR3 is TGTGCCAGCAGTTTATCGTTTGAAAAACTGTTTTTT.

The gene calls are TRBV2 and TRBJ1-2; D possibly corresponds to TRBD1 (6 bases). Per the germline V gene, CDR1 is SNHLY and CDR2 is FYNNEI. Between the trimmed V and J ends, which lost 4 bases and 4 bases, there was a span of 13 bases. There are 14 residues in the CDR3. CDR3 sequence (DNA): TGTGCCAGCAGTGTCGGAGGACAGCGCTATGGCTACACCTTC. Translation: CASSVGGQRYGYTF.

The V and J genes are TRBV11-2 and TRBJ1-2; TRBD1 matches at 8 bases. Germline V CDR1 and CDR2: SGHAT, FQNNGV. With V trimmed by 0 bases and J by 7 bases, 13 bases remained unmatched. This CDR3 is 17 amino acids long. CDR3 sequence (DNA): TGTGCCAGCAGCTTAGATCCCAACCCGGGCCAGGGGGCTGGCTACACCTTC. Translating it yields CASSLDPNPGQGAGYTF. Drawing the rest from reference TRBV11-2 and TRBJ1-2, the complete variable domain is EAGVAQSPRYKIIEKRQSVAFWCNPISGHATLYWYQQILGQGPKLLIQFQNNGVVDDSQLPKDRFSAERLKGVDSTLKIQPAKLEDSAVYLCASSLDPNPGQGAGYTFGSGTRLTVV.

The genes are TRBV14 and TRBJ2-1; 9 nucleotides agree with TRBD2. Germline-derived CDR1 and CDR2 are SGHDN and FVKESK. Trimming cost V 1 base and J 8 bases; bases outside gene matches: 6. The CDR3 is made up of 15 amino acids. CDR3 DNA: TGTGCCAGCAGCCAAGGGCGGGAGGGCCGTTATGAGCAGTTCTTC. Encoded protein: CASSQGREGRYEQFF.